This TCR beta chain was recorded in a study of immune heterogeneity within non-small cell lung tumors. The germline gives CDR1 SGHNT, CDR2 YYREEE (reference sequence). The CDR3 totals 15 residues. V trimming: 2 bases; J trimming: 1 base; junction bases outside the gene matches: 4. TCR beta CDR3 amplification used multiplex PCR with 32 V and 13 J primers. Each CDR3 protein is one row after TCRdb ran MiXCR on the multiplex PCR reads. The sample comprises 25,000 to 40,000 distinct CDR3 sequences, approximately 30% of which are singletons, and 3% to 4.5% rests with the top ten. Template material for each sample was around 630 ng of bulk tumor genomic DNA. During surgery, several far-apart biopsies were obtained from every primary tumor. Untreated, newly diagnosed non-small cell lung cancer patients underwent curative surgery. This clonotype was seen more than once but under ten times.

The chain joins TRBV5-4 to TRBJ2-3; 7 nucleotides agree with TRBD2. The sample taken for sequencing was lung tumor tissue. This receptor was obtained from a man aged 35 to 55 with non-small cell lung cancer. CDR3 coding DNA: TGTGCCAGCAGCTTCTTAGCGGGTGGCACAGATACGCAGTATTTT. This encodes CASSFLAGGTDTQYF.